Listed here is a single TCR beta chain. Its antigen is unidentified. These data come from a study of CXCR3-negative and CXCR3-positive naive CD8 T cells. This CDR3 comprises 15 residues. The germline gives CDR1 MDHEN, CDR2 SYDVKM. General study findings and limits: Memory CD8+ T cell repertoires were far less diverse than both naive subsets.

All TRB cDNA libraries came from 5' RACE performed with UMI labels. Using the 5' RACE reads, TCRdb records one entry per CDR3 protein without DNA. Its table lists 150,000 or so distinct CDR3 sequences. Each CD8+ T cell subset was sorted in triplicate, over 250,000 cells each. CD45RO-CCR7+CD27+CD95- defined naive CD8+ T cells. The sequence derives from a human donor in good health. Some clones in this sample may be carry-over from other donors' samples. The sample comprised naive CXCR3- CD8+ T cells from blood. Subset noted: CD45RO-CCR7+CD27+CD95- naive CD8+ T cells lacking CXCR3 (TNR3-). The chain recombines TRBV28 with TRBJ2-1. The CDR3 sequence is CASSLTAGLYNEQFF.